This T cell receptor beta chain was captured in a study of blood T cell repertoires in COVID-19. Study at large: COVID-19 samples, acute and convalescent, were from the United States, Italy and Spain.

The length of the CDR3 is 15 residues. Unmatched junction bases numbered 9, after V lost 4 bases and J lost 8 bases. CDR1 is SGHDT, CDR2 YYEEEE, per germline. The method was immunoSEQ multiplex PCR; TCRdb's version includes in-frame clones alone and lacks a portion of them. The data contain roughly 250,000 clones, roughly 90% of them seen just once; the ten biggest clones take up 0.8%. This clone was observed a handful of times. J is TRBJ1-4 and V is TRBV5-6, with 9 bases that match TRBD1. The sequenced material came from peripheral blood. The TCR comes from a woman under 40 with acute or convalescent COVID-19. The CDR3 DNA is TGTGCCAGCAGCGGGAACAGGGGGCTTCGGGAAAAACTGTTTTTT. Encoded protein: CASSGNRGLREKLFF.